This TCR beta chain appears in the sequencing data of a study of cytomegalovirus exposure and HLA in healthy donors. Overall study results and limits: Some V segments could not be told apart, so they were left out, TRBV6-2 and TRBV6-3 among them. A later analysis by the authors found several of the most significant clusters apparently linked to common viral pathogens. As a later analysis revealed, the rate of TCR association differed by HLA locus, with DRB1 most and HLA-C fewest.

V lost 3 bases and J lost 12; bases outside the gene matches: 14. This CDR3 comprises 16 residues. Germline lookup yields CDR1 MNHNS and CDR2 SASEGT. As concerns this clone: Its antigen is currently unknown.

The PCR was carried out with 60 Vbeta primers and 13 Jbeta primers. The method was immunoSEQ multiplex PCR; TCRdb's version includes in-frame clones alone and lacks a portion of them. Recorded for this sample: approximately 110,000 clones. This sequence originates from a man in his thirties or forties in good health and CMV-seronegative. The sequencing sample was made of PBMCs. This chain joins TRBV6-1 and TRBJ2-7; 13 nucleotides line up with TRBD2. CDR3 coding DNA: TGTGCCAGCAGTGACCCCATGGGGGGACTAGCGGGGCCGGCGTACTTC. Translated, it gives CASSDPMGGLAGPAYF.